These T cell receptor beta chains were read from a single sample in a study of blood T cell repertoires in COVID-19. TCRdb's table, derived via immunoSEQ multiplex PCR, lists solely in-frame clones and lacks some. This sample has about 200,000 clones, with around 90% found just once. The sequenced sample consisted of PBMCs or T cells enriched from blood (not recorded which). The receptors derive from a woman between 25 and 40 years old who had recovered from COVID-19. The CDR3 runs from the conserved cysteine through the conserved F or W. Fields, in order: CDR3 DNA, CDR3 protein, D gene, CDR3 length, J gene, V gene, clone size. D genes are given only for firm matches. Only some rows state a clone size, as once, few, many or a class for expanded clones.

cdr3_nt: TGTGCCAGCAGCTTGGCAGGGGGAAGCGAAAAACTGTTTTTT
cdr3_aa: CASSLAGGSEKLFF
d_call: TRBD1
cdr3_length: 14
j_call: TRBJ1-4
v_call: TRBV5-4
clone_size: .

cdr3_nt: TGTGCCAGCAGTTTGCTAGCGGGAGGGCCCTACGAGCAGTACTTC
cdr3_aa: CASSLLAGGPYEQYF
d_call: TRBD2
cdr3_length: 15
j_call: TRBJ2-7
v_call: TRBV6-5
clone_size: .

cdr3_nt: TGTGCCAGCAGTTTCCACCAACAGGGGGCGTGGGGCTACACCTTC
cdr3_aa: CASSFHQQGAWGYTF
d_call: TRBD1
cdr3_length: 15
j_call: TRBJ1-2
v_call: TRBV27
clone_size: .

cdr3_nt: TGCAGCGTAGGGACAGGGGCCTTAAACACTGAAGCTTTCTTT
cdr3_aa: CSVGTGALNTEAFF
d_call: TRBD1
cdr3_length: 14
j_call: TRBJ1-1
v_call: TRBV29-1
clone_size: .

cdr3_nt: TGTGCCAGCAGCTTGGGTCAGGGTTATAGCAATCAGCCCCAGCATTTT
cdr3_aa: CASSLGQGYSNQPQHF
d_call: .
cdr3_length: 16
j_call: TRBJ1-5
v_call: TRBV7-9
clone_size: .

cdr3_nt: TGTGCCAGCTCACGGTATAGCGGGAGGGCCGACAATGAGCAGTTCTTC
cdr3_aa: CASSRYSGRADNEQFF
d_call: TRBD2
cdr3_length: 16
j_call: TRBJ2-1
v_call: TRBV18
clone_size: .

cdr3_nt: TGTGCCACCAGTCGGACAGGACTTGAGCAGTACTTC
cdr3_aa: CATSRTGLEQYF
d_call: TRBD1
cdr3_length: 12
j_call: TRBJ2-7
v_call: TRBV24-1
clone_size: .

cdr3_nt: TGCGCCAGCAGCTTGGACCTTAAGAGTGGCTACACCTTC
cdr3_aa: CASSLDLKSGYTF
d_call: .
cdr3_length: 13
j_call: TRBJ1-2
v_call: TRBV5-1
clone_size: .

cdr3_nt: TGCGCCAGCAGCTTTCGGGACAGACAAGAGACCCAGTACTTC
cdr3_aa: CASSFRDRQETQYF
d_call: TRBD1
cdr3_length: 14
j_call: TRBJ2-5
v_call: TRBV5-1
clone_size: .

cdr3_nt: TGTGCCAGCAACTTAGGGGTGAGCTCCTACAATGAGCAGTTCTTC
cdr3_aa: CASNLGVSSYNEQFF
d_call: .
cdr3_length: 15
j_call: TRBJ2-1
v_call: TRBV5-4
clone_size: .

cdr3_nt: TGTGCCAGCAGTTACCCTGACGAGGGCGGGTACGAGCAGTACTTC
cdr3_aa: CASSYPDEGGYEQYF
d_call: .
cdr3_length: 15
j_call: TRBJ2-7
v_call: TRBV6-5
clone_size: .

cdr3_nt: TGTGCCAGCAGTTACTCCCACAGGGGACAAGAGACCCAGTACTTC
cdr3_aa: CASSYSHRGQETQYF
d_call: TRBD1
cdr3_length: 15
j_call: TRBJ2-5
v_call: TRBV6-5
clone_size: once

cdr3_nt: TGTGCCAGCAGGCAGGGGTCCCAAGAGACCCAGTACTTC
cdr3_aa: CASRQGSQETQYF
d_call: .
cdr3_length: 13
j_call: TRBJ2-5
v_call: TRBV2
clone_size: .

cdr3_nt: TGTGCCAGTAGTATAGCGGGTTCGGGGAACACTGAAGCTTTCTTT
cdr3_aa: CASSIAGSGNTEAFF
d_call: .
cdr3_length: 15
j_call: TRBJ1-1
v_call: TRBV19
clone_size: .

cdr3_nt: TGTGCCAGCAGCCGGACAGGGCAAGAGACCCAGTACTTC
cdr3_aa: CASSRTGQETQYF
d_call: TRBD1
cdr3_length: 13
j_call: TRBJ2-5
v_call: TRBV5-5
clone_size: .

cdr3_nt: TGTGCCAGTAGATATGGCGGGAGGGGGAACACCGGGGAGCTGTTTTTT
cdr3_aa: CASRYGGRGNTGELFF
d_call: TRBD2
cdr3_length: 16
j_call: TRBJ2-2
v_call: TRBV19
clone_size: .

cdr3_nt: TGTGCCAGCAGCCGGACTAGCTGGGGCCTCAATGAGCAGTTCTTC
cdr3_aa: CASSRTSWGLNEQFF
d_call: TRBD2
cdr3_length: 15
j_call: TRBJ2-1
v_call: TRBV7-3
clone_size: .

cdr3_nt: TGTGCCAGCAGCATCCCGACAGGGGGGGGAACCCAGTACTTC
cdr3_aa: CASSIPTGGGTQYF
d_call: TRBD1
cdr3_length: 14
j_call: TRBJ2-5
v_call: TRBV11-1
clone_size: .

cdr3_nt: TGTGCCAGCTCGTGGAGCGGGGGTCTGAACACTGAAGCTTTCTTT
cdr3_aa: CASSWSGGLNTEAFF
d_call: .
cdr3_length: 15
j_call: TRBJ1-1
v_call: TRBV18
clone_size: .

cdr3_nt: TGCGCCAGCAGCGGGACAGGGAAGGAGTCTGAAGCTTTCTTT
cdr3_aa: CASSGTGKESEAFF
d_call: TRBD1
cdr3_length: 14
j_call: TRBJ1-1
v_call: TRBV5-1
clone_size: .

cdr3_nt: TGTGCCAGCAGTTACTCTCCTGGACAGATCTATGGCTACACCTTC
cdr3_aa: CASSYSPGQIYGYTF
d_call: .
cdr3_length: 15
j_call: TRBJ1-2
v_call: TRBV6-2/TRBV6-3
clone_size: .

cdr3_nt: TGTGCTAGTGGTTTGTTCAGCGGAGAGACCCAGTACTTC
cdr3_aa: CASGLFSGETQYF
d_call: .
cdr3_length: 13
j_call: TRBJ2-5
v_call: TRBV12-5
clone_size: .

cdr3_nt: TGTGCCAGCAGCTTCCTTTTCGACAGCGAAGCTTTCTTT
cdr3_aa: CASSFLFDSEAFF
d_call: .
cdr3_length: 13
j_call: TRBJ1-1
v_call: TRBV7-3
clone_size: .

cdr3_nt: TGTGCCAGCAGCGTAGCGGGGCGGCGAACGGGAGGGACCGGCACAGATACGCAGTATTTT
cdr3_aa: CASSVAGRRTGGTGTDTQYF
d_call: TRBD2
cdr3_length: 20
j_call: TRBJ2-3
v_call: TRBV9
clone_size: .

cdr3_nt: TGCGCCAGCAGCCAAGAAGGAAGGGCAGGGAATTCACCCCTCCACTTT
cdr3_aa: CASSQEGRAGNSPLHF
d_call: .
cdr3_length: 16
j_call: TRBJ1-6
v_call: TRBV4-3
clone_size: .

cdr3_nt: TGCGCCAGCAGCTTAGGTCCGGAGGCCGGGCATAATTCACCCCTCCACTTT
cdr3_aa: CASSLGPEAGHNSPLHF
d_call: .
cdr3_length: 17
j_call: TRBJ1-6
v_call: TRBV5-1
clone_size: .

cdr3_nt: TGTGCCAGCAGCCCCTCAGCAACAGGGATGAGGACCGGGGAGCTGTTTTTT
cdr3_aa: CASSPSATGMRTGELFF
d_call: .
cdr3_length: 17
j_call: TRBJ2-2
v_call: TRBV11-3
clone_size: .

cdr3_nt: TGTGCCAGTAGTAAGTATAGGGGACAGAACACTGAAGCTTTCTTT
cdr3_aa: CASSKYRGQNTEAFF
d_call: .
cdr3_length: 15
j_call: TRBJ1-1
v_call: TRBV19
clone_size: .

cdr3_nt: TGTGCCAGTAGTATAATCTCGGGAGGGGGTTTCAATCAGCCCCAGCATTTT
cdr3_aa: CASSIISGGGFNQPQHF
d_call: .
cdr3_length: 17
j_call: TRBJ1-5
v_call: TRBV19
clone_size: .

cdr3_nt: TGTGCCAGCAGACTGTCTTCGAACACCGGGGAGCTGTTTTTT
cdr3_aa: CASRLSSNTGELFF
d_call: .
cdr3_length: 14
j_call: TRBJ2-2
v_call: TRBV6-4
clone_size: .

cdr3_nt: TGTGCCAGCAGTTTTCGACAGGGCACTGAAGCTTTCTTT
cdr3_aa: CASSFRQGTEAFF
d_call: TRBD1
cdr3_length: 13
j_call: TRBJ1-1
v_call: TRBV27
clone_size: .

cdr3_nt: TGTGCCAGCAGCGAGACCCTAGCGGGAGGGCCCTTAGGCGATGAGCAGTTCTTC
cdr3_aa: CASSETLAGGPLGDEQFF
d_call: TRBD2
cdr3_length: 18
j_call: TRBJ2-1
v_call: TRBV9
clone_size: .

cdr3_nt: TGTGCCAGCAGACCGAGGGTGAACACTGAAGCTTTCTTT
cdr3_aa: CASRPRVNTEAFF
d_call: .
cdr3_length: 13
j_call: TRBJ1-1
v_call: TRBV6-5
clone_size: .

cdr3_nt: TGTGCCAGCAGTTATCCGTGGAGGAGGTCTGGAAACACCATATATTTT
cdr3_aa: CASSYPWRRSGNTIYF
d_call: .
cdr3_length: 16
j_call: TRBJ1-3
v_call: TRBV6-2/TRBV6-3
clone_size: .

cdr3_nt: TGTGCCAGCAGCGCTCCTAGCGATTCAACCGGGGAGCTGTTTTTT
cdr3_aa: CASSAPSDSTGELFF
d_call: .
cdr3_length: 15
j_call: TRBJ2-2
v_call: TRBV13
clone_size: once

cdr3_nt: TGTGCCAGTAGTATAGGGACTAGCGGGATATCAGGGGAGCTGTTTTTT
cdr3_aa: CASSIGTSGISGELFF
d_call: TRBD2
cdr3_length: 16
j_call: TRBJ2-2
v_call: TRBV19
clone_size: .

cdr3_nt: TGTGCCATCAGTGACCAGGGGTTAAACACTGAAGCTTTCTTT
cdr3_aa: CAISDQGLNTEAFF
d_call: .
cdr3_length: 14
j_call: TRBJ1-1
v_call: TRBV10-3
clone_size: .

cdr3_nt: TGTGCCAGCAGCTCCCGTGGAGGTTCCACTTCACCCCTCCACTTT
cdr3_aa: CASSSRGGSTSPLHF
d_call: .
cdr3_length: 15
j_call: TRBJ1-6
v_call: TRBV7-9
clone_size: .

cdr3_nt: TGTGCCAGTAGTATGGGGGCCAATCAGCCCCAGCATTTT
cdr3_aa: CASSMGANQPQHF
d_call: .
cdr3_length: 13
j_call: TRBJ1-5
v_call: TRBV19
clone_size: .

cdr3_nt: TGTGCCAGCAGCTGGGACAGGATTTCCGTCCTGACTTTC
cdr3_aa: CASSWDRISVLTF
d_call: TRBD1
cdr3_length: 13
j_call: TRBJ2-6
v_call: TRBV11-1
clone_size: once

cdr3_nt: TGTGCCAGCAGTAGTCTAGCGGGGATATACGAGCAGTACTTC
cdr3_aa: CASSSLAGIYEQYF
d_call: TRBD2
cdr3_length: 14
j_call: TRBJ2-7
v_call: TRBV6-5
clone_size: .

cdr3_nt: TGCGCCAGCAGCCTACAGACAGGGGAGTTTACTGAAGCTTTCTTT
cdr3_aa: CASSLQTGEFTEAFF
d_call: TRBD1
cdr3_length: 15
j_call: TRBJ1-1
v_call: TRBV4-1
clone_size: .

cdr3_nt: TGTGCCAGCAGCATAGCGAACTATGGCTACACCTTC
cdr3_aa: CASSIANYGYTF
d_call: .
cdr3_length: 12
j_call: TRBJ1-2
v_call: TRBV6-2/TRBV6-3
clone_size: once

cdr3_nt: TGTGCCAGCAGTTACAGAGGGTACAATGAGCAGTTCTTC
cdr3_aa: CASSYRGYNEQFF
d_call: .
cdr3_length: 13
j_call: TRBJ2-1
v_call: TRBV6-5
clone_size: .

cdr3_nt: TGCGCCAGCAGCCAAGTGGGACAGTCTAATGAAAAACTGTTTTTT
cdr3_aa: CASSQVGQSNEKLFF
d_call: TRBD1
cdr3_length: 15
j_call: TRBJ1-4
v_call: TRBV4-3
clone_size: .

cdr3_nt: TGTGCCAGCAGGGGCACAGGGGGTCTGTACGGCTATGGCTACACCTTC
cdr3_aa: CASRGTGGLYGYGYTF
d_call: TRBD1
cdr3_length: 16
j_call: TRBJ1-2
v_call: TRBV2
clone_size: .

cdr3_nt: TGTGCCACCAGTGGCCGGGGAGAGTATGGCTACACCTTC
cdr3_aa: CATSGRGEYGYTF
d_call: .
cdr3_length: 13
j_call: TRBJ1-2
v_call: TRBV24-1
clone_size: once

cdr3_nt: TGTGCCAGCAGCCTTACCTCAGGGGCAGAAGGAAACACCATATATTTT
cdr3_aa: CASSLTSGAEGNTIYF
d_call: .
cdr3_length: 16
j_call: TRBJ1-3
v_call: TRBV5-5
clone_size: once

cdr3_nt: TGTGCCACCAGTGAGGCGGGAAGCGGCACCGGGGAGCTGTTTTTT
cdr3_aa: CATSEAGSGTGELFF
d_call: .
cdr3_length: 15
j_call: TRBJ2-2
v_call: TRBV24-1
clone_size: .

cdr3_nt: TGTGCCAGCAGCCATATTCTGGGGGGGAACTATGGCTACACCTTC
cdr3_aa: CASSHILGGNYGYTF
d_call: .
cdr3_length: 15
j_call: TRBJ1-2
v_call: TRBV9
clone_size: .

cdr3_nt: TGTGCCAGCTCACCCGGGGTCGGCTACACCTTC
cdr3_aa: CASSPGVGYTF
d_call: .
cdr3_length: 11
j_call: TRBJ1-2
v_call: TRBV18
clone_size: once

cdr3_nt: TGTGCCATCAGTGAACCTAGCGGGGGGGCCAGGTCCTACAATGAGCAGTTCTTC
cdr3_aa: CAISEPSGGARSYNEQFF
d_call: TRBD2
cdr3_length: 18
j_call: TRBJ2-1
v_call: TRBV10-3
clone_size: .

cdr3_nt: TGTGCCAGCAGCCCGAGAGGTGAGCAGTTCTTC
cdr3_aa: CASSPRGEQFF
d_call: .
cdr3_length: 11
j_call: TRBJ2-1
v_call: TRBV6-2/TRBV6-3
clone_size: .

cdr3_nt: TGTGCCAGCAGCCCAATGGACAGGGTGGAGACCCAGTACTTC
cdr3_aa: CASSPMDRVETQYF
d_call: TRBD1
cdr3_length: 14
j_call: TRBJ2-5
v_call: TRBV7-9
clone_size: .

cdr3_nt: TGTGCCACCAGCCGCAGGGGGCAAAGCACAGATACGCAGTATTTT
cdr3_aa: CATSRRGQSTDTQYF
d_call: TRBD1
cdr3_length: 15
j_call: TRBJ2-3
v_call: TRBV24-1
clone_size: .

cdr3_nt: TGTGCCAGCAGCCCTGGACAGGGATATGGCTACACCTTC
cdr3_aa: CASSPGQGYGYTF
d_call: TRBD1
cdr3_length: 13
j_call: TRBJ1-2
v_call: TRBV9
clone_size: .

cdr3_nt: TGCGCCAGCAGCCCAGGGACAGGGATTGAGCAGTACTTC
cdr3_aa: CASSPGTGIEQYF
d_call: TRBD1
cdr3_length: 13
j_call: TRBJ2-7
v_call: TRBV5-1
clone_size: .